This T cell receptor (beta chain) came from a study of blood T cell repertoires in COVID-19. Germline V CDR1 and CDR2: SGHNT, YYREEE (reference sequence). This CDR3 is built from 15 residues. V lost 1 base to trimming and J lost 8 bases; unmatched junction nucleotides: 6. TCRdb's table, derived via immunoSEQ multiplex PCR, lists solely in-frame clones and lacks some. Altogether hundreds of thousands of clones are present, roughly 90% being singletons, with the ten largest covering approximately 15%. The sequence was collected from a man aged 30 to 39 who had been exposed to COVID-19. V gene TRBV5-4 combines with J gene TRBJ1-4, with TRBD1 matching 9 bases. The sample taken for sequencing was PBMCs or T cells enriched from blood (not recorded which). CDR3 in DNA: TGTGCCAGCAGCTTGTCCCCGGGACAGGGCGAAAAACTGTTTTTT. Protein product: CASSLSPGQGEKLFF.